These 29 T cell receptor beta chains originate from one sample sequenced in a study of T cell responses to AZD1222 COVID-19 vaccine. Here immunoSEQ multiplex PCR was the method, and the copy in TCRdb shows in-frame clones only, minus some. Of 140,000 to 150,000 clones listed, about 88% are singletons. The specimen comprised peripheral blood, sampled on day 0 of AZD1222 vaccination. The receptors were gathered from an adult in good health.

The genes are TRBV27 and TRBJ2-1, with 12 bases lining up with TRBD2. Losses at the gene ends were 4 bases for V and 0 bases for J; bases not matched to a gene: 13. The V gene's germline CDR1 is MNHEY and CDR2 SMNVEV (reference sequence). The CDR3 length is 20 residues. As DNA, the CDR3 is TGTGCCAGCAGTTACCGCTATCGGACTAGCGGGACAAGCTCCTACAATGAGCAGTTCTTC. It codes for CASSYRYRTSGTSSYNEQFF.

J is TRBJ1-4 and V is TRBV7-9; 10 bases are shared with TRBD1. This CDR3 has 15 amino acids. Germline V gene sequence: CDR1 SEHNR, CDR2 FQNEAQ (reference sequence). V lost 3 bases and J lost 7; bases outside the gene matches: 5. In DNA form, the CDR3 reads TGTGCCAGCAGCTTCCCGACAGGGGGCGGTGAAAAACTGTTTTTT. It is translated as CASSFPTGGGEKLFF.

This chain links TRBV6-5 with TRBJ2-7; D not certain. The CDR3 length is 11 residues. V was clipped by 2 bases and J by 5 bases, with 4 bases between them. Germline CDR1 and CDR2: MNHEY and SVGAGI. In nucleotides, the CDR3 is TGTGCCAGCAGTTACAGAGACGAGCAGTACTTC. It translates to CASSYRDEQYF.

The V gene is TRBV4-3, the J gene TRBJ2-3; 15 positions match TRBD2. Germline values: CDR1 LGHNA, CDR2 YSLEER. Trimming cost V 1 base and J 5 bases; bases outside gene matches: 4. The CDR3 is 17 amino acids. The CDR3 protein is CASSQGTSGRAGDTQYF. The CDR3 nucleotides are TGCGCCAGCAGCCAAGGGACTAGCGGGAGGGCCGGAGATACGCAGTATTTT.

This chain uses TRBV13 with TRBJ2-1; D may be TRBD2 (7 bases). Germline lookup yields CDR1 PRHDT and CDR2 FYEKMQ (reference sequence). V was cut by 5 bases and J by 0 bases, with 17 bases left in between. The CDR3 has 17 amino acids. The CDR3 sequence: CASSARGRGSSYNEQFF. The CDR3 DNA sequence: TGTGCCAGCAGCGCTAGAGGGAGGGGGAGCTCCTACAATGAGCAGTTCTTC.

The J gene is TRBJ2-7, the V gene TRBV4-2, with no clear D. There are 14 residues in the CDR3. V gave up 4 bases and J gave up 5 bases, with 15 bases separating them. Germline V gene lookup returns CDR1 LGHNA and CDR2 YNFKEQ. CDR3 protein: CASSPLGPVHEQYF. The DNA for the CDR3 is TGTGCCAGCAGCCCCCTAGGACCAGTCCACGAGCAGTACTTC.

This chain's CDR3 is CASSFSVDTQYF. The CDR3 bases are TGTGCCAGCAGCTTTAGTGTAGATACGCAGTATTTT. This chain uses TRBV7-6 with TRBJ2-3; no clear D gene. The CDR3 extends over 12 amino acids. The ends were cut back, 3 bases at V and 5 bases at J, with 6 bases in the middle. Germline values: CDR1 SGHVS, CDR2 FNYEAQ.

The chain recombines TRBV28 with TRBJ2-3; D is tentatively TRBD1 or TRBD2 (5 bases each). V dropped 2 bases and J dropped 6 bases, with 12 bases sitting between them. The CDR3 has 14 amino acids. In germline, CDR1 is MDHEN, CDR2 SYDVKM. CDR3 nucleotides: TGTGCCAGCAGTTTACCCGGGACCCTCGATACGCAGTATTTT. This codes for CASSLPGTLDTQYF.

The rearrangement links TRBV7-3 to TRBJ1-5; no firm D call. This CDR3 contains 20 residues. Trimming pared 2 bases from V and 2 bases from J, leaving 25 bases between. CDR1 SGHTA and CDR2 FQGTGA come from the germline V gene. Here the CDR3 reads CASSLLSWSFTKVGNQPQHF. In DNA form, the CDR3 reads TGTGCCAGCAGCTTATTGTCGTGGAGTTTCACAAAAGTTGGCAATCAGCCCCAGCATTTT.

The rearrangement links TRBV7-9 to TRBJ1-4; possible D gene TRBD1, 5 bases. Per the germline V gene, CDR1 is SEHNR and CDR2 is FQNEAQ (reference sequence). V lost 4 bases, J lost 1 base, and 16 bases lay in between. The CDR3 contains 17 residues. CDR3 in DNA: TGTGCCAGCAGCTCCCAGGGTTCGGGCCTAACTAATGAAAAACTGTTTTTT. This sequence encodes CASSSQGSGLTNEKLFF.

The chain uses TRBV28 and TRBJ2-3; 10 bases are a match to TRBD1. Unmatched junction bases numbered 10, after V lost 7 bases and J lost 6 bases. The V gene's germline CDR1 is MDHEN and CDR2 SYDVKM. This CDR3 is built from 15 residues. In DNA form, the CDR3 reads TGTGCCAGCACCCTCGGACAGGGGGTCAGGGATACGCAGTATTTT. Encoded protein: CASTLGQGVRDTQYF.

This chain uses TRBV4-1 with TRBJ2-2, with D maybe TRBD2 (5 bases). CDR3 length: 14 amino acids. Germline V gene sequence: CDR1 MGHRA, CDR2 YSYEKL. V lost 4 bases to trimming and J lost 2 bases, with 8 bases between them. CDR3 coding DNA: TGCGCCAGCAGCCCAGGACTTAACACCGGGGAGCTGTTTTTT. This gives the protein CASSPGLNTGELFF.

This chain joins TRBV20-1 and TRBJ1-5, with D perhaps TRBD1 (6 bases). The CDR3 runs 15 residues. With 3 bases removed from V and 3 bases from J, the gap between germline ends came to 15 bases. The germline V gene encodes CDR1 DFQATT and CDR2 SNEGSKA (reference sequence). CDR3 DNA sequence: TGCAGTGCTAGTGGGGGGGCACAGTTCAATCAGCCCCAGCATTTT. Its translation is CSASGGAQFNQPQHF.

This chain joins TRBV5-1 and TRBJ2-2; 8 bases line up with TRBD1. The CDR3 extends over 16 amino acids. Germline CDR1 reads SGHRS; CDR2 reads YFSETQ. The V and J ends lost 4 bases and 4 bases, in that order; junction bases with no gene match: 9. The CDR3 bases are TGCGCCAGCAGCCTTTCCGGGACAGGACCCACCGGGGAGCTGTTTTTT. This sequence encodes CASSLSGTGPTGELFF. Based on the CDR3 plus reference TRBV5-1 and TRBJ2-2, the full variable domain is KAGVTQTPRYLIKTRGQQVTLSCSPISGHRSVSWYQQTPGQGLQFLFEYFSETQRNKGNFPGRFSGRQFSNSRSEMNVSTLELGDSALYLCASSLSGTGPTGELFFGEGSRLTVL.

The V gene is TRBV5-1, the J gene TRBJ1-4; D is possibly TRBD1 (5 bases). The CDR3 is made up of 14 amino acids. Germline loops: CDR1 SGHRS, CDR2 YFSETQ. Deletions cut 2 bases from V and 8 bases from J, with 13 bases between. DNA of the CDR3: TGCGCCAGCAGCTTCCGGGACGGGGGAGAAAAACTGTTTTTT. It is translated as CASSFRDGGEKLFF.

This chain links TRBV27 with TRBJ2-7; the match to TRBD1 covers 7 bases. This CDR3 spans 14 amino acids. CDR1 is MNHEY, CDR2 SMNVEV, per germline (reference sequence). The CDR3 DNA is TGTGCTGAACCCGGGACAGCCAGTTCCTACGAGCAGTACTTC. It yields the protein CAEPGTASSYEQYF.

The rearrangement uses TRBV5-5 and TRBJ1-1; D possibly corresponds to TRBD1 (5 bases). The CDR3 sequence is 14 residues long. The V gene's germline CDR1 is SGHKS and CDR2 YYEKEE (reference sequence). Trimming pared 4 bases from V and 3 bases from J, leaving 13 bases between. CDR3 bases: TGTGCCAGCAGCCGGGACCCTCAATACACTGAAGCTTTCTTT. As protein: CASSRDPQYTEAFF.

This chain connects TRBV18 to TRBJ2-3; no clear D gene. The CDR3 length is 15 residues. Trimming took 3 bases from V and 2 from J, leaving 12 bases between them. Germline V CDR1 and CDR2: KGHSH, LQKENI. The CDR3 here is CASSPAGVYTDTQYF. CDR3 nucleotides: TGTGCCAGCTCACCGGCTGGGGTCTACACAGATACGCAGTATTTT.

J is TRBJ2-1 and V is TRBV4-2; 8 bases match TRBD1. Germline V gene data show CDR1 as LGHNA and CDR2 as YNFKEQ. CDR3 length: 14 amino acids. V shed 4 bases and J 8 bases; nucleotides not matched to a gene: 7. The DNA for the CDR3 is TGTGCCAGCAGCCGGACAGGGACCCCACATGAGCAGTTCTTC. The encoded protein is CASSRTGTPHEQFF.

The rearrangement links TRBV6-5 to TRBJ1-2; no clear D. The V end lost 6 bases, the J end lost 2 bases, and 16 bases lay between the germline ends. CDR1 is MNHEY and CDR2 is SVGAGI in the germline V gene. The CDR3 spans 15 residues. This CDR3 is CASRRVRGDNYGYTF. In nucleotides, the CDR3 is TGTGCCAGCAGGAGGGTTCGGGGTGACAACTATGGCTACACCTTC.

V is TRBV30 and J is TRBJ1-6; 7 bases agree with TRBD1. There are 14 residues in the CDR3. Germline loops: CDR1 GTSNPN, CDR2 SVGIG (reference sequence). Trimming at V came to 5 bases and at J to 5 bases, leaving 6 bases not matched to a gene. The CDR3 DNA reads as TGTGCCTGGGCCGGGACAGAAAATAATTCACCCCTCCACTTT. It is translated as CAWAGTENNSPLHF.

The CDR3 DNA reads TGTGCCAGCAGAGGGGGCTGGGCAGCGAACACTGAAGCTTTCTTT. Its protein is CASRGGWAANTEAFF. J is TRBJ1-1 and V is TRBV27; 7 bases match TRBD1. The V gene end was trimmed by 6 bases and the J gene end by 1 base; junction bases not matched to a gene: 8. CDR1 and CDR2 from the germline V gene are MNHEY and SMNVEV (reference sequence). The CDR3 consists of 15 residues.

About this clone: Distinct nucleotide sequences in the sample also encode this CDR3. This chain uses TRBV18 with TRBJ2-5, with 7 nucleotides matching TRBD1. The trim removed 6 bases at V and 3 bases at J, leaving 4 bases unmatched. Germline CDR1 KGHSH, CDR2 LQKENI. This CDR3 has 13 amino acids. The CDR3 DNA sequence: TGTGCCAGCTCGTTGGGACAGAAAGAGACCCAGTACTTC. This sequence encodes CASSLGQKETQYF.

The chain recombines TRBV18 with TRBJ1-1; the D is unclear. From germline, CDR1 is KGHSH and CDR2 LQKENI. V lost 5 bases, J lost 2 bases, and 18 bases lay in between. The CDR3 loop spans 16 amino acids. The CDR3 protein is CASSTYLVLGNTEAFF. DNA for the CDR3: TGTGCCAGCTCAACATACTTGGTCCTCGGCAACACTGAAGCTTTCTTT.

The chain employs TRBV4-3 and TRBJ2-7; D call uncertain. Trimming removed 2 bases from V and 6 bases from J, with 11 bases in between. This CDR3 contains 13 residues. The germline V gene encodes CDR1 LGHNA and CDR2 YSLEER. CDR3 sequence (DNA): TGCGCCAGCAGCCAAAGGGTCCGAAGCGAGCAGTACTTC. Encoded protein: CASSQRVRSEQYF.

The chain combines TRBV7-9 with TRBJ2-1; D might be TRBD1 (6 bases). Germline V lookup: CDR1 SEHNR, CDR2 FQNEAQ (reference sequence). This CDR3 region has 14 residues. V was clipped by 2 bases and J by 6 bases, with 11 bases between them. Here the CDR3 DNA reads TGTGCCAGCAGCTTACTGCGAGGGGGCAATGAGCAGTTCTTC. Amino acid sequence: CASSLLRGGNEQFF. The whole variable domain, remainder taken from reference TRBV7-9 and TRBJ2-1, is DTGVSQNPRHKITKRGQNVTFRCDPISEHNRLYWYRQTLGQGPEFLTYFQNEAQLEKSRLLSDRFSAERPKGSFSTLEIQRTEQGDSAMYLCASSLLRGGNEQFFGPGTRLTVL.

The chain links TRBV28 to TRBJ2-3; 7 nucleotides align to TRBD2. With V trimmed by 1 base and J by 4 bases, 8 bases remained unmatched. The CDR3 contains 16 residues. CDR1 is MDHEN and CDR2 is SYDVKM in the germline V gene. The CDR3 reads CASSLLGLAVSDTQYF. The CDR3, as DNA: TGTGCCAGCAGTTTATTGGGGCTAGCGGTTTCAGATACGCAGTATTTT. Combining the CDR3 with reference TRBV28 and TRBJ2-3 gives the whole variable domain DVKVTQSSRYLVKRTGEKVFLECVQDMDHENMFWYRQDPGLGLRLIYFSYDVKMKEKGDIPEGYSVSREKKERFSLILESASTNQTSMYLCASSLLGLAVSDTQYFGPGTRLTVL.

The chain joins TRBV7-9 to TRBJ2-7; 7 nucleotides align to TRBD2. The V gene end was trimmed by 4 bases and the J gene end by 2 bases; junction bases not matched to a gene: 5. The CDR3 spans 14 residues. CDR1 is SEHNR and CDR2 is FQNEAQ in the germline V gene (reference sequence). Written as DNA, the CDR3 is TGTGCCAGCAGCTCCGGGGGGAGTACCTACGAGCAGTACTTC. It yields the protein CASSSGGSTYEQYF.

The rearrangement links TRBV5-4 to TRBJ2-2, with 12 bases identical to TRBD2. J gave up 5 bases and V 4 bases, and 6 bases lay outside the gene matches. The germline V gene has CDR1 SGHNT and CDR2 YYREEE (reference sequence). The CDR3 runs 16 residues. CDR3 sequence (DNA): TGTGCCAGCAGCGTCGGACTAGCGGGATTTACCGGGGAGCTGTTTTTT. Amino acid sequence: CASSVGLAGFTGELFF.